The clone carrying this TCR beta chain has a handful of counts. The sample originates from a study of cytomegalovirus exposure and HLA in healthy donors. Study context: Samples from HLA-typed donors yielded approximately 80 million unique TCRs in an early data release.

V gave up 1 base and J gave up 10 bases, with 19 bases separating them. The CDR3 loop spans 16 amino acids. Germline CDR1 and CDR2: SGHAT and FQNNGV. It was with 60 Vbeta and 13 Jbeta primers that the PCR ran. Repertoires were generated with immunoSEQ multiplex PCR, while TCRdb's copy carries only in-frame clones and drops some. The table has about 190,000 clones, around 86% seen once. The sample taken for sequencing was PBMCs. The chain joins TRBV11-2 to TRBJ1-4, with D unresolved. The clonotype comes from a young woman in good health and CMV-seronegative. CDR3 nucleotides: TGTGCCAGCAGCTTAGTAGGTGGCAGCTTAGGAGGAAAACTGTTTTTT. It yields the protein CASSLVGGSLGGKLFF.